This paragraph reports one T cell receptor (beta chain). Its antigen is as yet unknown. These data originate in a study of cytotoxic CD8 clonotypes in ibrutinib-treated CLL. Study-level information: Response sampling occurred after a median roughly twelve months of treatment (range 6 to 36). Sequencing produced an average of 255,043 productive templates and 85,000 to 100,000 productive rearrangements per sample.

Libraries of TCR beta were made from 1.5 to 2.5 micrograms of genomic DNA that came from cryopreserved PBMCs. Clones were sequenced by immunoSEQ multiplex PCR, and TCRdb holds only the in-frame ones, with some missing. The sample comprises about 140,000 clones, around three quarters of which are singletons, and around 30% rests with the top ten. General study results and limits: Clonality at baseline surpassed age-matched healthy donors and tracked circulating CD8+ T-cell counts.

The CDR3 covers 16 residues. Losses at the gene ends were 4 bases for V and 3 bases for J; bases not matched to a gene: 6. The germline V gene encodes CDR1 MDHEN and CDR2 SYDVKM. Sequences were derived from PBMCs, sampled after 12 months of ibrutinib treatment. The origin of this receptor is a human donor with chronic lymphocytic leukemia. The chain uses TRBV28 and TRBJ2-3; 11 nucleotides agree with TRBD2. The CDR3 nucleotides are TGTGCCAGCAGTTCACAACTAGCGGGAGAGACAGATACGCAGTATTTT. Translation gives CASSSQLAGETDTQYF. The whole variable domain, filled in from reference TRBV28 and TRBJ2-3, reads DVKVTQSSRYLVKRTGEKVFLECVQDMDHENMFWYRQDPGLGLRLIYFSYDVKMKEKGDIPEGYSVSREKKERFSLILESASTNQTSMYLCASSSQLAGETDTQYFGPGTRLTVL.